Following are 27 T cell receptor beta chains from one sample sequenced in a study of tumor-infiltrating lymphocytes in primary liver carcinoma. With around 520 ng total RNA as template and a constant-region primer, TCR beta cDNA was made. The TCR beta library was amplified through three nested multiplex PCR rounds in a modified ARM-PCR procedure. In the first two PCR rounds, TRBV1-TRBV30 forward primers were paired with a C-beta reverse primer, and each round lasted approximately 9 cycles. Via MiXCR, TCRdb re-called the multiplex PCR reads, giving one row per CDR3 protein. The sample holds more than 100,000 distinct CDR3 sequences, about two thirds seen once. The roughly 20-31 mg bulk tissue piece was not sorted before simultaneous RNA and DNA extraction. Specimen: tumor-adjacent normal liver tissue. Source of these receptors: a woman aged 55-70 years with primary liver carcinoma and hepatitis B virus infection.

In its sample, this clonotype was seen a few times. V is TRBV24-1 and J is TRBJ2-2; TRBD1 aligns across 7 bases. Trimming removed 9 bases from V and 5 bases from J; junction bases left unmatched: 11. Germline values: CDR1 KGHDR, CDR2 SFDVKD. The CDR3 runs 15 residues. The CDR3 is CATEGAEGTTGELFF. CDR3 DNA: TGTGCCACCGAGGGGGCCGAGGGCACAACCGGGGAGCTGTTTTTT.

About this clonotype itself: The conserved phenylalanine or tryptophan is not found at the CDR3 terminus, so this likely reflects a read error. The rearrangement uses TRBV29-1 and TRBJ1-1; no clear D gene. The CDR3 length is 12 residues. The germline gives CDR1 SQVTM, CDR2 ANQGSEA. DNA for the CDR3: TGTAGCGCCGACCTGGGGAACACTGAAGCTTTCATT. Amino acids: CSADLGNTEAFI.

A remark on this clonotype: The CDR3 carries no conserved terminal phenylalanine or tryptophan, so it likely arises from a read error. The rearrangement joins TRBV10-3 to TRBJ2-7; maybe TRBD2 (6 bases). Germline CDR1 is ENHRY and CDR2 is SYGVKD. The CDR3 contains 16 residues. CDR3 DNA sequence: TGTGCCATTAGTGAGTCGATCCTCGGGGGTTCCTACGAGCAGTACATC. Translating it yields CAISESILGGSYEQYI.

This clonotype was counted a single time. The CDR3 end shows no conserved phenylalanine or tryptophan, and so a read error is likely. V usage is TRBV29-1 and J usage is TRBJ2-1; 9 bases line up with TRBD2. CDR1 is SQVTM and CDR2 is ANQGSEA in the germline V gene. Unmatched junction bases numbered 24, after V lost 6 bases and J lost 12 bases. The CDR3 length is 17 residues. The CDR3 nucleotides read TGCAGCGTCCACCCGTCTAGCGGGACTTCCCGAAAGAGTGCGCAGTTCCTC. Protein: CSVHPSSGTSRKSAQFL.

As concerns this clonotype: With a much larger clone just one base away, this may be a read error. V is TRBV7-9 and J is TRBJ1-2; 9 nucleotides agree with TRBD1. The CDR3 consists of 15 residues. V lost 2 bases to trimming and J lost 9 bases; unmatched junction nucleotides: 10. CDR1 and CDR2 (germline): SEHNR, FQNEAQ (reference sequence). The CDR3 protein is CASSLPGQGRYRYTF. DNA for the CDR3: TGTGCCAGCAGCTTACCGGGACAGGGTAGATATCGCTACACCTTC.

This clonotype was seen at least ten times. The genes are TRBV5-4 and TRBJ2-7, with 14 bases fitting TRBD2. V shed 5 bases and J 6 bases; nucleotides not matched to a gene: 22. The CDR3 covers 20 residues. The germline CDR1 and CDR2 sequences are SGHNT and YYREEE (reference sequence). CDR3 residues: CASSLLTGTSGRRRSAEQYF. The CDR3 nucleotides read TGTGCCAGCAGTTTACTCACCGGGACTAGCGGGAGAAGAAGGTCTGCCGAGCAGTACTTC.

Remarks on this clonotype: The junction departs from germline at one end; a sequencing error may be responsible. The gene calls are TRBV11-2 and TRBJ2-1; D is unresolved. The germline gives CDR1 SGHAT, CDR2 FQNNGV. The CDR3 totals 15 residues. The CDR3 nucleotides are TGTGACAGCAGCTTAGATGATAGCTCTTACAATGAGCAGTTCTTC. This encodes CDSSLDDSSYNEQFF.

Regarding this clonotype: A read error may produce the germline difference seen at one junction end. This chain connects TRBV11-2 to TRBJ1-1; D is unresolved. This CDR3 is 13 amino acids long. Germline V gives CDR1 SGHAT, CDR2 FQNNGV. CDR3 nucleotide sequence: TGTGCCAGCAGCTTCCACATCGACACTGAAACTCTCTTT. Its translation: CASSFHIDTETLF.

This clonotype was observed many times. The chain joins TRBV28 to TRBJ2-2; TRBD2 is a possible D gene (5 bases). Germline CDR1 MDHEN, CDR2 SYDVKM. V lost 5 bases and J lost 1, with 5 bases in between. The CDR3 consists of 13 residues. The chain's CDR3 is CASSSGNTGELFF. The DNA of the CDR3 is TGTGCCAGCAGTAGCGGGAACACCGGGGAGCTGTTTTTT.

This clonotype came up a few times. The rearrangement uses TRBV7-9 and TRBJ2-2; tentatively, D is TRBD1 or TRBD2 (5 bases each). CDR1 is SEHNR and CDR2 is FQNEAQ in the germline V gene (reference sequence). The CDR3 totals 15 residues. The V and J ends lost 5 bases and 2 bases respectively, with 12 bases between them. CDR3 residues: CASSPWDQNTGELFF. CDR3 bases: TGTGCCAGCAGCCCGTGGGACCAAAACACCGGGGAGCTGTTTTTT.

Concerning this clonotype itself: The junction departs from the called germline gene at one end, perhaps through a read error. V and J are TRBV11-2 and TRBJ1-2; D is undetermined. This CDR3 region has 15 residues. Germline CDR1 and CDR2: SGHAT and FQNNGV. CDR3 residues: CANSLDWVDAYGYTF. For the CDR3, the DNA is TGTGCCAACAGCTTAGATTGGGTAGACGCATATGGCTACACCTTC.

Of note for this clonotype: A junction boundary mismatches the germline segment, possibly from a read error. J is TRBJ1-6 and V is TRBV7-8; D is unclear. This CDR3 contains 16 residues. From germline, CDR1 is SGHVS and CDR2 FQNEAQ. CDR3 nucleotide sequence: TGTGCCAGCAGCTTAGTGGCAAGAACCTTTAATTCACCCCCCCACTTT. Its protein is CASSLVARTFNSPPHF.

About this clonotype: One end of the junction fails to match germline, which may point to a read error. The chain carries TRBV29-1 and TRBJ1-2; 8 positions match TRBD1. The germline V gene has CDR1 SQVTM and CDR2 ANQGSEA. This CDR3 contains 12 residues. CDR3 in amino acids: CSDSTGDYGYTF. CDR3 coding DNA: TGCAGCGATTCGACAGGGGACTATGGCTACACCTTT.

This clonotype occurred once. Possible read error: a much larger clone is one base away. CDR3 nucleotide sequence: TGCGCCAGCAGCTTGTTCGGGGAGGTCTATGGCTACACCTTC. This sequence encodes CASSLFGEVYGYTF. This sequence joins TRBV5-1 and TRBJ1-2; D remains unclear. With 1 base removed from V and 4 bases from J, the gap between germline ends came to 11 bases. Germline CDR1 SGHRS, CDR2 YFSETQ. The CDR3 covers 14 residues.

CDR3 protein: CASTEKRRANVLTF. CDR3 coding DNA: TGTGCCAGCACCGAAAAAAGAAGGGCCAACGTCCTGACTTTC. The chain links TRBV28 to TRBJ2-6; no clear D. Germline CDR1 MDHEN, CDR2 SYDVKM. The CDR3 runs to 14 residues. V shed 7 bases and J shed 5 bases, with 12 bases lying between them. Drawing the rest from reference TRBV28 and TRBJ2-6, the complete variable domain is DVKVTQSSRYLVKRTGEKVFLECVQDMDHENMFWYRQDPGLGLRLIYFSYDVKMKEKGDIPEGYSVSREKKERFSLILESASTNQTSMYLCASTEKRRANVLTFGAGSRLTVL.

This clonotype was counted between two and nine times. The chain combines TRBV19 with TRBJ1-5, with TRBD1 matching over 7 bases. The V gene's germline CDR1 is LNHDA and CDR2 SQIVND (reference sequence). The CDR3 totals 16 residues. The V and J ends lost 4 bases and 1 base, in that order; junction bases with no gene match: 7. DNA of the CDR3: TGTGCCAGTAGTAGACAGGGTCATGCAAGCAATCAGCCCCAGCATTTT. It is translated as CASSRQGHASNQPQHF.

Notes on this clonotype: Relative to the germline gene, one junction end is altered; a read error may explain this. The rearrangement joins TRBV4-1 to TRBJ2-3, with D perhaps TRBD1 or TRBD2 (6 bases each). Germline V gives CDR1 MGHRA, CDR2 YSYEKL. The CDR3 has 16 amino acids. CDR3 in DNA: TGCGTCAGCAGTTCACAGGGACTCCCAAGGGGAGATACGCAGTATTTT. It yields the protein CVSSSQGLPRGDTQYF.

With respect to this clonotype: It is likely a read error, because the conserved phenylalanine at the end of the CDR3 is missing. No DNA is shown, since the ends of the CDR3 on it are uncertain; the CDR3 is the one TCRdb lists. The chain uses TRBV29-1 and TRBJ1-1; TRBD1 is the table's D call, not checked against the DNA. The CDR3 is 11 amino acids long, termini counted. The germline V gene has CDR1 SQVTM and CDR2 ANQGSEA. The CDR3 protein is CSARDTREASS.

About this clonotype itself: A much bigger clone sits one base away, suggesting this may be a read error. The CDR3 reads CASNIGPARYNEKFF. In nucleotides, the CDR3 is TGCGCCAGCAATATAGGGCCCGCGAGGTACAATGAGAAGTTCTTC. The V and J genes are TRBV5-1 and TRBJ2-1; D call uncertain. The CDR3 is 15 amino acids. Per the germline V gene, CDR1 is SGHRS and CDR2 is YFSETQ.

The CDR3 DNA sequence: TGCAGTGCTAGAGGGACAGCCTATAGCAATCAGCCCCAGCATTTT. As protein: CSARGTAYSNQPQHF. The chain recombines TRBV20-1 with TRBJ1-5; the D gene is possibly TRBD1 (6 bases). The germline V gene encodes CDR1 DFQATT and CDR2 SNEGSKA (reference sequence). The CDR3 consists of 15 residues. The V end lost 1 base, the J end lost 0 bases, and 10 bases lay between the germline ends.

As regards this clonotype: This is likely a read error, given that the CDR3 carries no conserved phenylalanine or tryptophan at its end. The chain joins TRBV6-1 to TRBJ1-2, with D possibly TRBD1 on 5 matching bases. The length of the CDR3 is 17 residues. Germline assignment: CDR1 MNHNS and CDR2 SASEGT. Here the CDR3 reads CVTPVRAGRQASYGYTY. The CDR3 nucleotides are TGTGTCACCCCGGTAAGGGCAGGGAGGCAAGCTAGCTATGGCTACACCTAC.

Worth noting for this clonotype: A much larger clone differs from this one at a single base, so this may be a read error. The chain is built from TRBV6-4 and TRBJ2-7; no clear D. This CDR3 is 20 amino acids long. V was shortened by 2 bases and J by 1 base, with 27 bases between the two germline ends. Germline V gene lookup returns CDR1 MRHNA and CDR2 SNTAGT. CDR3 in DNA: TGTGCCAGCAGTGACACCATGCCGGGCCGACTTAGGAAACATTCCTACGAGCAGTACTTC. Translation: CASSDTMPGRLRKHSYEQYF.

As concerns this clonotype: The junction departs from germline at one end; a sequencing error may be responsible. V and J are TRBV29-1 and TRBJ2-5; 8 positions match TRBD2. Germline CDR1 reads SQVTM; CDR2 reads ANQGSEA. The CDR3 is made up of 14 amino acids. CDR3: CSVVERESQETQYF. In DNA form, the CDR3 reads TGCAGCGTTGTCGAGCGGGAGTCCCAAGAGACACAGTACTTC.

The chain recombines TRBV20-1 with TRBJ2-1; 10 nucleotides match TRBD2. Germline CDR1 reads DFQATT; CDR2 reads SNEGSKA (reference sequence). V was clipped by 6 bases and J by 8 bases; unmatched bases: 7. This CDR3 is 13 amino acids long. DNA of the CDR3: TGCAGTGCGGGGCTAGCGGGAGACCATGAGCAGTTCTTC. It is translated as CSAGLAGDHEQFF.

This clonotype has ten or more counts. This chain links TRBV29-1 with TRBJ2-7; no firm D call. Germline V gives CDR1 SQVTM, CDR2 ANQGSEA. V lost 2 bases and J 0 bases, leaving 8 bases between the germline ends. The CDR3 consists of 13 residues. CDR3 protein: CSVETGSSYEQYF. CDR3 bases: TGCAGCGTTGAAACTGGTAGCTCCTACGAGCAGTACTTC.

There are a few counts of this clonotype. This chain uses TRBV2 with TRBJ2-1; 7 bases map to TRBD2. Germline values: CDR1 SNHLY, CDR2 FYNNEI. CDR3 length equals 13 residues. J lost 4 bases, V lost 5 bases, and 2 bases had no gene match. The CDR3 reads CASSWEGYNEQFF. The CDR3 DNA follows: TGTGCCAGCAGTTGGGAGGGTTACAATGAGCAGTTCTTC.

This clonotype was observed at least ten times. CDR3 coding DNA: TGCGCCAGCAGCTCAAGGACTAGCGGGAGCACCCCCCAAGAGACCCAGTACTTC. Amino acids: CASSSRTSGSTPQETQYF. This chain joins TRBV5-1 and TRBJ2-5; TRBD2 matches 13 bases. The CDR3 covers 18 residues. Germline CDR1 SGHRS, CDR2 YFSETQ. The junction had 9 bases not matched to a gene; V was cut back by 3 bases and J by 1 base.